The 27 T cell receptor beta chains below were found in one sample sequenced in a study of response to subunit inactivated influenza vaccine. A single record per CDR3 protein comes from TCRdb applying MiXCR to the RT-PCR reads. There are around 480,000 distinct CDR3 sequences in the sample; approximately 15% occur only once, and over 2.5% lies in the top ten. Material: CD4+ T cells sorted from PBMCs, obtained roughly 24 months after vaccination. The receptors originated from a man between 50 and 75 years old who received an inactivated influenza vaccine.

V and J are TRBV3-1 and TRBJ2-5; 9 bases are a match to TRBD2. This CDR3 is 15 amino acids long. The ends lost 4 bases at V and 5 bases at J; junction bases unmatched: 8. The V gene's germline CDR1 is LGHDT and CDR2 YNNKEL (reference sequence). The CDR3 loop is CASSRSSGRVETQYF. The CDR3 DNA reads TGTGCCAGCAGCCGTAGTAGCGGGAGAGTTGAGACCCAGTACTTC.

The chain carries TRBV7-2 and TRBJ2-1; no firm D call. The CDR3 has 11 amino acids. V was clipped by 0 bases and J by 12 bases, with 6 bases between them. In germline, CDR1 is SGHTA, CDR2 FQGNSA. The CDR3 DNA follows: TGTGCCAGCAGCTTAGCTAAGGTGCAGTTCTTC. Its protein is CASSLAKVQFF.

This clonotype was observed many times. CDR3 in DNA: TGTGCCAGCAGTTGGACTTGGCGGGGGGTCGGTGAGCAGTTCTTC. This sequence encodes CASSWTWRGVGEQFF. The V gene is TRBV28, the J gene TRBJ2-1; TRBD2 aligns across 8 bases. Germline V CDR1 and CDR2: MDHEN, SYDVKM. The ends lost 4 bases at V and 9 bases at J; junction bases unmatched: 11. This CDR3 contains 15 residues.

In its sample, this clonotype was seen many times. V is TRBV5-1 and J is TRBJ2-7; 9 bases line up with TRBD1. CDR1 and CDR2 (germline): SGHRS, YFSETQ. J was trimmed by 5 bases and V by 4 bases; bases with no gene match: 4. CDR3 size: 13 residues. The chain's CDR3 is CASSLRDRDEQYF. The CDR3 coding sequence is TGCGCCAGCAGCCTCCGGGACAGGGACGAGCAGTACTTC.

The V call is TRBV20-1, the J call TRBJ2-2; 10 bases fit TRBD1. This CDR3 contains 16 residues. V shed 0 bases, J shed 6 bases, and the junction held 7 bases outside the gene matches. CDR1 and CDR2 from the germline V gene are DFQATT and SNEGSKA (reference sequence). The CDR3 sequence is CSARDFRTGGAGELFF. DNA of the CDR3: TGCAGTGCTAGAGATTTTCGGACAGGGGGAGCCGGGGAGCTGTTTTTT.

The chain carries TRBV13 and TRBJ1-5, with D possibly being TRBD1 (5 bases). The CDR3 has 13 residues. V dropped 5 bases and J dropped 6 bases, with 11 bases sitting between them. Germline V gene lookup returns CDR1 PRHDT and CDR2 FYEKMQ (reference sequence). Here the CDR3 DNA reads TGTGCCAGCAGCCACCAGGGATCTCAGCCCCAGCATTTT. Its translation is CASSHQGSQPQHF.

The chain has TRBV18 and TRBJ2-7, with TRBD1 matching 12 bases. Germline V lookup: CDR1 KGHSH, CDR2 LQKENI. CDR3 size: 15 residues. J was trimmed by 5 bases and V by 3 bases; bases with no gene match: 5. CDR3 residues: CASSPSGTGGNEQYF. The CDR3 nucleotides read TGTGCCAGCTCACCTTCCGGGACAGGGGGCAACGAGCAGTACTTC.

This clonotype appeared a few times. The chain uses TRBV20-1 and TRBJ2-7; D uncertain. The CDR3 is made up of 11 amino acids. Germline lookup yields CDR1 DFQATT and CDR2 SNEGSKA (reference sequence). V lost 4 bases, J lost 5 bases, and 9 bases lay in between. The CDR3 DNA follows: TGCAGTGCTACCCCTTCCCACGAGCAGTACTTC. Amino acids: CSATPSHEQYF.

This clonotype was detected ten times or more. The gene calls are TRBV20-1 and TRBJ1-6, with D maybe TRBD1 (5 bases). CDR1 DFQATT and CDR2 SNEGSKA come from the germline V gene (reference sequence). V was cut by 1 base and J by 5 bases, with 15 bases left in between. CDR3 length: 16 amino acids. The CDR3 sequence: CSARASTGRDNSPLHF. The CDR3 DNA is TGCAGTGCTAGAGCCTCAACGGGACGGGATAATTCACCCCTCCACTTT.

V is TRBV12-3 or TRBV12-4 and J is TRBJ2-1; no definite D call. V lost 4 bases and J lost 6, with 22 bases in between. The CDR3 is made up of 17 amino acids. CDR3 nucleotide sequence: TGTGCCAGCAGTTCCTCCGGGTTTCCCGTACACACCAATGAGCAGTTCTTC. This sequence encodes CASSSSGFPVHTNEQFF.

The rearrangement uses TRBV4-3 and TRBJ2-3, with D possibly matching TRBD2 (7 bases). The CDR3 runs 15 residues. The germline CDR1 and CDR2 sequences are LGHNA and YSLEER. V lost 1 base and J 4 bases, leaving 12 bases between the germline ends. The CDR3 protein is CASSQAGGSPDTQYF. CDR3 DNA: TGCGCCAGCAGCCAAGCGGGGGGCAGCCCAGATACGCAGTATTTT.

This clonotype has a handful of counts. The chain carries TRBV4-1 and TRBJ2-5; tentative D call: TRBD2 (6 bases). Trimming pared 4 bases from V and 5 bases from J, leaving 17 bases between. Germline-derived CDR1 and CDR2 are MGHRA and YSYEKL. The CDR3 is 15 amino acids. CDR3 in amino acids: CASSRGPGTGETQYF. The CDR3 bases are TGCGCCAGCAGCCGAGGCCCAGGGACTGGGGAGACCCAGTACTTC.

This clonotype was observed a single time. The chain links TRBV5-1 to TRBJ1-1, with D maybe TRBD1 (6 bases). The germline gives CDR1 SGHRS, CDR2 YFSETQ. V was shortened by 4 bases and J by 0 bases, with 13 bases between the two germline ends. This CDR3 is 15 amino acids long. As DNA, the CDR3 is TGCGCCAGCAGCATCCAGACAGGAGTGAACACTGAAGCTTTCTTT. Protein product: CASSIQTGVNTEAFF.

The chain has TRBV12-5 and TRBJ2-1; D assignment may be TRBD1 or TRBD2 (6 bases each). CDR3 length equals 12 residues. Germline values: CDR1 LGHNT, CDR2 FRNRAP. Trimming shortened V by 4 bases and J by 9 bases, and 10 bases separated the two germline ends. The CDR3 region is CASGWGAGEQFF. The CDR3 bases are TGTGCTAGTGGTTGGGGGGCGGGTGAGCAGTTCTTC.

The rearrangement links TRBV7-2 to TRBJ1-5; D perhaps matches TRBD1 (5 bases). Germline CDR1 SGHTA, CDR2 FQGNSA. The CDR3 contains 15 residues. The V end lost 1 base, the J end lost 7 bases, and 14 bases lay between the germline ends. The CDR3 region has the DNA TGTGCCAGCAGCTTAGTCGGCAGTCAGGGACAGCCCCAGCATTTT. This sequence encodes CASSLVGSQGQPQHF.

A few counts support this clonotype. The chain recombines TRBV20-1 with TRBJ2-5; 8 nucleotides match TRBD2. The CDR3 is 13 residues long. The J segment lost 2 bases and the V segment lost 7 bases, leaving 6 bases of the junction unmatched. Germline values: CDR1 DFQATT, CDR2 SNEGSKA (reference sequence). CDR3 sequence reads: CSGALAAQETQYF. CDR3 DNA: TGCAGTGGGGCACTAGCGGCACAAGAGACCCAGTACTTC.

The gene calls are TRBV18 and TRBJ2-2; the D is unclear. Between the trimmed V and J ends, which lost 3 bases and 3 bases, there was a span of 8 bases. CDR1 KGHSH and CDR2 LQKENI come from the germline V gene. This CDR3 has 14 residues. CDR3 DNA: TGTGCCAGCTCACCGCGAGGCTACACCGGGGAGCTGTTTTTT. Its translation: CASSPRGYTGELFF.

This clonotype came up many times. This rearrangement joins TRBV12-3 or TRBV12-4 to TRBJ1-1; D call uncertain. V was cut by 6 bases and J by 8 bases, with 10 bases left in between. The CDR3 totals 11 residues. The CDR3 loop is CASSGPGEAFF. Here the CDR3 DNA reads TGTGCCAGCAGCGGTCCGGGAGAAGCTTTCTTT.

The table lists this clonotype with a few counts. V is TRBV20-1 and J is TRBJ2-3; perhaps TRBD1 as D (6 bases). V lost 1 base to trimming and J lost 2 bases, with 16 bases between them. This CDR3 spans 16 amino acids. CDR1 and CDR2 from the germline V gene are DFQATT and SNEGSKA (reference sequence). Here the CDR3 DNA reads TGCAGTGCTAGAGCCTCTTGGGGGCCTATCACAGATACGCAGTATTTT. Translation gives CSARASWGPITDTQYF.

In this sample, this clonotype turned up a few times. This chain uses TRBV14 with TRBJ2-7; D gene ambiguous. The CDR3 runs to 14 residues. Germline loops: CDR1 SGHDN, CDR2 FVKESK. V was shortened by 5 bases and J by 0 bases, with 11 bases between the two germline ends. This CDR3 reads CASSEGRVSYEQYF. The CDR3 coding sequence is TGTGCCAGCAGCGAAGGCCGCGTCTCCTACGAGCAGTACTTC. Based on the CDR3 plus reference TRBV14 and TRBJ2-7, the full variable domain is EAGVTQFPSHSVIEKGQTVTLRCDPISGHDNLYWYRRVMGKEIKFLLHFVKESKQDESGMPNNRFLAERTGGTYSTLKVQPAELEDSGVYFCASSEGRVSYEQYFGPGTRLTVT.

V usage is TRBV6-1 and J usage is TRBJ1-2; TRBD1 might be the D (5 bases). Germline CDR1 and CDR2: MNHNS and SASEGT. Trimming removed 8 bases from V and 0 bases from J, with 10 bases in between. CDR3 length: 13 residues. CDR3 DNA sequence: TGTGCCAGCTCAGGGTTAGCTAACTATGGCTACACCTTC. Its protein is CASSGLANYGYTF.

This clonotype was observed a few times. The rearrangement joins TRBV4-2 to TRBJ2-5; D call uncertain. There are 13 residues in the CDR3. Germline-derived CDR1 and CDR2 are LGHNA and YNFKEQ. The V end lost 3 bases, the J end lost 3 bases, and 8 bases lay between the germline ends. The CDR3 region is CASSHGQKETQYF. In nucleotides, the CDR3 is TGTGCCAGCAGCCACGGGCAGAAAGAGACCCAGTACTTC.

The chain recombines TRBV2 with TRBJ1-2; no clear D. This CDR3 comprises 12 residues. Germline V gives CDR1 SNHLY, CDR2 FYNNEI. Trimming shortened V by 7 bases and J by 4 bases, and 10 bases separated the two germline ends. The CDR3 here is CASTTRSYGYTF. In DNA form, the CDR3 reads TGTGCCAGCACAACCAGGAGCTATGGCTACACCTTC.

This clonotype was recorded a few times. The chain couples TRBV24-1 to TRBJ2-1; TRBD1 matches 8 bases. The J segment lost 5 bases and the V segment lost 3 bases, leaving 5 bases of the junction unmatched. The CDR3 sequence is 15 residues long. The V gene's germline CDR1 is KGHDR and CDR2 SFDVKD. The CDR3 DNA is TGTGCCACCAGTGATCCGGGACAGGTCAACAATGAGCAGTTCTTC. It is translated as CATSDPGQVNNEQFF.

The CDR3 protein is CASGPGQSSDTQYF. DNA of the CDR3: TGTGCCAGCGGTCCGGGACAGTCATCAGATACGCAGTATTTT. This sequence joins TRBV6-1 and TRBJ2-3; 7 bases are shared with TRBD1. The germline gives CDR1 MNHNS, CDR2 SASEGT. After removal of 8 bases from V and 4 bases from J, the junction contained 9 bases not matched to a gene. The CDR3 has 14 amino acids.

The table lists this clonotype with many counts. V and J are TRBV5-1 and TRBJ2-1; 11 bases align to TRBD2. CDR3 length: 15 residues. Germline V gene data show CDR1 as SGHRS and CDR2 as YFSETQ. V was clipped by 7 bases and J by 7 bases; unmatched bases: 10. CDR3 in DNA: TGCGCCAGCTACGTGGGAGCTAGCGGGGGGAATGAGCAGTTCTTC. The encoded protein is CASYVGASGGNEQFF. Complete variable domain (other parts from reference TRBV5-1 and TRBJ2-1): KAGVTQTPRYLIKTRGQQVTLSCSPISGHRSVSWYQQTPGQGLQFLFEYFSETQRNKGNFPGRFSGRQFSNSRSEMNVSTLELGDSALYLCASYVGASGGNEQFFGPGTRLTVL.

The rearrangement links TRBV5-1 to TRBJ2-5; the D gene is possibly TRBD2 (6 bases). This CDR3 contains 15 residues. Germline values: CDR1 SGHRS, CDR2 YFSETQ. Deletions cut 4 bases from V and 2 bases from J, with 15 bases between. The DNA of the CDR3 is TGCGCCAGCAGCCCCCAGTCGGGAGTACAAGAGACCCAGTACTTC. Protein product: CASSPQSGVQETQYF.